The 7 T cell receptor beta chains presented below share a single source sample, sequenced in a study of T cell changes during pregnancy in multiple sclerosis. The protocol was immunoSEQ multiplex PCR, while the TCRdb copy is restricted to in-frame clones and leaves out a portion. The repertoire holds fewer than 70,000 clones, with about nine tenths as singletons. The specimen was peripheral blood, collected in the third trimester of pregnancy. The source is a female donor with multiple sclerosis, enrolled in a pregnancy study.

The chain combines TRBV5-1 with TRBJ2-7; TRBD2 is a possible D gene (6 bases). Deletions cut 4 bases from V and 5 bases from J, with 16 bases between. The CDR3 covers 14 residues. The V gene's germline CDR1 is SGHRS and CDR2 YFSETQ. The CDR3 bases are TGCGCCAGCAGCCCTGACACGGGAGACGACGAGCAGTACTTC. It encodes CASSPDTGDDEQYF.

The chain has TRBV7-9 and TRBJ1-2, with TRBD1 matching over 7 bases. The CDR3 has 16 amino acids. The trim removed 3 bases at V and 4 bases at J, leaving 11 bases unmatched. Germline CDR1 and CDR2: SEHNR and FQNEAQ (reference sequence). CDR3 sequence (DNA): TGTGCCAGCAGCTTCGTCGGGGGCAGGGGGTCCTATGGCTACACCTTC. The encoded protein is CASSFVGGRGSYGYTF.

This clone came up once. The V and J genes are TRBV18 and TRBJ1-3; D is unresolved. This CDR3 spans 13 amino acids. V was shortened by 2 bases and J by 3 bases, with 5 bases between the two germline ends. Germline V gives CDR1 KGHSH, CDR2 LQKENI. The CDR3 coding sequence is TGTGCCAGCTCACCAAGGAGTGGAAACACCATATATTTT. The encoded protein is CASSPRSGNTIYF.

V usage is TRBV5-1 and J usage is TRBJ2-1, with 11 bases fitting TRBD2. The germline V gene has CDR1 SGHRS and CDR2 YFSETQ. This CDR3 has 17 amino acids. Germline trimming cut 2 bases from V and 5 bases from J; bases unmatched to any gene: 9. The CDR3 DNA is TGCGCCAGCAGCTTTGACCCTTTAGCGGGGGGGGACAATGAGCAGTTCTTC. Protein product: CASSFDPLAGGDNEQFF.

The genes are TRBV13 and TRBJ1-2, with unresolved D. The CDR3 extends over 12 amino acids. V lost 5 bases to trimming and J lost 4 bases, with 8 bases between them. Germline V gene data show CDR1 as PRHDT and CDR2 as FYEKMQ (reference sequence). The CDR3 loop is CASSTGTYGYTF. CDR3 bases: TGTGCCAGCAGCACGGGAACCTATGGCTACACCTTC.

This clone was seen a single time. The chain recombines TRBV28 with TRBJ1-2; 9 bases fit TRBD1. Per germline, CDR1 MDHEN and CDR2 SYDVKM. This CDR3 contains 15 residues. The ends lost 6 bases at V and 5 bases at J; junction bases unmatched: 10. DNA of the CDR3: TGTGCCAGCAGACCCGCCGGGACAGGGCGGTATGGCTACACCTTC. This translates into CASRPAGTGRYGYTF.

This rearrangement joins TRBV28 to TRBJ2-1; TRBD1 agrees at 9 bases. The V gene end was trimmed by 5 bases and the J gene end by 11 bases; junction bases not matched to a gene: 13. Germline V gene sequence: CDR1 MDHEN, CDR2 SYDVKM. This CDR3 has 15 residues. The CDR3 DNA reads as TGTGCCAGCAGTGTACCGGGACAGGGATCAGTGAAGCAGTTCTTC. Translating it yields CASSVPGQGSVKQFF.